This T cell receptor (beta chain) was sequenced for a study of beta chain features in type 1 diabetes. By way of CD45RO/CCR7/CD25/CD127/CD95/CD27, the CD4+ regulatory, stem cell-like memory, central memory and naive cells were sorted. Expressed TCRB transcripts got sequenced, as all isolated RNA was reverse transcribed. Assay: immunoSEQ multiplex PCR; the TCRdb copy retains only in-frame clones and omits some. The table records under 950,000 clones, about 17% of them present only once. Germline CDR1 reads SGHAT; CDR2 reads FQNNGV. The CDR3 has 14 residues. The V end was cut by 1 base, the J end by 3 bases, with 10 bases between. About this clone itself: The target antigen is unknown.

Study outcomes and limitations: Because the template was cDNA, high-expressing cells might be over-represented. Within patients, naive, central memory and Treg TCRB repertoires seemed more similar than within healthy donors. All four CD4+ subsets of Type 1 diabetes patients contained TCRB CDR3s that were moderately but significantly shorter.

The clonotype was recovered from a woman between 18 and 29 years old in good health. The rearrangement joins TRBV11-2 to TRBJ2-7; D is ambiguous. Sequences were obtained from naive CD4+ T cells from blood. The CDR3 here is CASSLGGINYEQYF. The CDR3 DNA follows: TGTGCCAGCAGCTTAGGAGGAATAAACTACGAGCAGTACTTC.